This T cell receptor beta chain originates from a study of T-cell memory formation after mild COVID-19 (dated by TCRdb to about 2021). Some background on the complete study: TCR sequence clusters from the two donors were found to be largely donor specific. In a couple of donors, T-cell clones that expanded and contracted after mild COVID-19 were tracked by sequencing TCRalpha and TCRbeta repertoires over time. Two young, previously healthy adult volunteers made up the cohort, one male and one female. Study-level results and caveats: The study covered only a couple of mild cases, and larger cohorts including severe cases with pre-infection samples were considered necessary. SARS-CoV-2 specificity was not confirmed for the second-wave clones peaking on day 37. From day 15 to 85, contracting clones showed balanced CD4/CD8 phenotypes, whereas a second wave of clones that expanded from day 15 to 37 leaned towards CD4+. Contracting CD4+ clones appeared mostly in the CM and EM memory subsets, whereas CD8+ clones were enriched in EMRA. Some responding clones were detected in pre-infection memory, which suggested that pre-existing cross-reactive memory T cells had joined the SARS-CoV-2 response.

CDR1 and CDR2 are drawn from the germline V gene: KGHSH, LQKENI. Trimming takes 3 bases from V and 2 bases from J, and the germline ends sit 25 bases apart. Measured from the cysteine to the phenylalanine, the CDR3 is 19 residues long. Only the CDR3 part of the read is kept: 57 bases, read in frame from the first base. PBMCs were isolated by Ficoll-Paque density gradient centrifugation. The table lists this clonotype with a few counts. Its antigen is currently not known. The input lacks base qualities; no much larger clone sits a single base away. These reads were obtained on an Illumina NovaSeq 6000. cDNA libraries for TCRalpha and TCRbeta were prepared by 5'RACE using constant-segment primers, with sample barcodes and unique molecular identifiers added. RNA was extracted from every sample with Trizol reagent. Libraries were amplified in two PCR steps, with a second sample barcode and Illumina TruSeq adapters added in the second step. The libraries were sequenced on an Illumina NovaSeq using 2 x 150 bp paired-end reads. On the authors' methods: Reads were demultiplexed and collapsed into UMI-guided consensus sequences with migec v1.2.7. With mixcr v2.1.11, UMI consensuses were aligned to TRA and TRB V and J templates and assembled into clonotypes. Clonotypes were classified as expanded or contracted when called significant by both edgeR and NoisET, with noise models trained on biological replicates. For edgeR calls, the cutoffs were a false discovery rate-adjusted p below 0.01 and a log2 fold-change threshold of 1. As an exploratory analysis of dynamics, PCA with hierarchical clustering was applied to max-normalized trajectories of the 1000 most abundant clonotypes. The CD4 or CD8 phenotype of responding clones was assigned using the separately sequenced CD4+ and CD8+ repertoires. TCRdb took the public reads, trimmed them with fastp at Q25, ran MiXCR for clone calling and kept in-frame beta chains. Rows merge per CDR3 protein into single entries with the most common DNA and genes. These V and J calls derive from TCRdb rather than the authors' analysis. The sample yields hundreds of thousands of distinct CDR3 sequences; about a fifth were counted once. The ten most abundant clones make up approximately 12% of the sample.

Sequencing was carried out using PBMCs or a T cell subset sorted from them (not recorded which). Recombination joined TRBV18 with TRBJ2-5, with TRBD2 perhaps the D gene, on 6 matching bases. The receptor was derived from an adult woman who had mild COVID-19 (a few samples of this study predate the infection). The sample titles of this study are shuffled in the database, so cell type and time point are left out; the donor was told from shared clones. The CDR3 region has the sequence CASSPTITVAERKQETQYF. The nucleotide sequence is TGTGCCAGCTCACCCACCATTACCGTAGCGGAGAGAAAACAAGAGACCCAGTACTTC. Where the CDR3 stops, the reference TRBV18 and TRBJ2-5 genes take over; the full variable domain is NAGVMQNPRHLVRRRGQEARLRCSPMKGHSHVYWYRQLPEEGLKFMVYLQKENIIDESGMPKERFSAEFPKEGPSILRIQQVVRGDSAAYFCASSPTITVAERKQETQYFGPGTRLLVL.